This T cell receptor beta chain was recovered during a study of T cell repertoires in cytomegalovirus infection (dated by TCRdb to the late 2010s). Turning to the overall study: Donor HLA type was relevant to the analysis, because carriage of CMV infection together with the matching HLA type was indicated by public TCR beta signatures. Overall results and qualifications from the work: In both this cohort and an independent cohort of some 370 donors, the cumulative frequency of public TCR beta family members distinguished carriers of CMV infection plus the relevant HLA type. The ex vivo response was dominated by HLA-C-restricted CMV-specific TCR beta clonotypes, and the single most frequent clonotype in two of eight donors was supplied by these HLA-C-restricted clonotypes.

To note about this clonotype: The target of this receptor is not known. A much larger clonotype is one base distant, so this may be a read error.

As encoded in the germline V gene, CDR1 is MDHEN while CDR2 is SYDVKM. The CDR3 covers 15 residues, taking in both the cysteine and the phenylalanine. The CDR3 DNA has 45 bases and is translated from base 1. Trimming accounts for 10 bases at V and 11 bases at J, while the number of junction bases matched to no gene is 15. The sequencer was an Illumina HiSeq 1500. TCRdb redid the processing of the public reads, applying fastp at Q25 and MiXCR, and retained in-frame beta chains. Entries are consolidated by CDR3 protein sequence, retaining the most common genes and DNA. The sample profile shows 120,000 to 150,000 distinct CDR3 sequences; 6.5% of them were found once. The ten biggest clones cover roughly 17% of the sample.

This clonotype originated in a human donor in good health (CMV status not recorded). Some clones in this sample may be carry-over from other donors' samples. The source material was PBMCs. The chain links TRBV28 with TRBJ1-6; the central 9 bases match TRBD1. The nucleotide sequence reads as follows: TGTGCCACATCTCCGGCACAGGGGGCGTCGGCACCCCTCCACTTT. Its coded protein is CATSPAQGASAPLHF.